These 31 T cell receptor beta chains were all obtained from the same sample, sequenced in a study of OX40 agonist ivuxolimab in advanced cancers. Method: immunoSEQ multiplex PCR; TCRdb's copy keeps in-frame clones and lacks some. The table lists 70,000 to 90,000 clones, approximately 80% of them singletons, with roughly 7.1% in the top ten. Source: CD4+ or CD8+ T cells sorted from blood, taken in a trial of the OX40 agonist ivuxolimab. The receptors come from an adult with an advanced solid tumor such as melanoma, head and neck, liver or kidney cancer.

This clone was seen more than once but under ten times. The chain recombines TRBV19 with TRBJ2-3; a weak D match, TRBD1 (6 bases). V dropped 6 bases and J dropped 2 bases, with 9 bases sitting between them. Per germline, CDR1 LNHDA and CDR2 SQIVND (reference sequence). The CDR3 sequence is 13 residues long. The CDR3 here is CASRDSPTDTQYF. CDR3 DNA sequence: TGTGCCAGTAGGGACAGTCCCACAGATACGCAGTATTTT.

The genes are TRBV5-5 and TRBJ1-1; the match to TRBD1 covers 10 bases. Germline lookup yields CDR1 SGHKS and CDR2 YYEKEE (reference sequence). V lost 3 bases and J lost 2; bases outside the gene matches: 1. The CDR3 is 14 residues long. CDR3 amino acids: CASSWTGGNTEAFF. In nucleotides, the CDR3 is TGTGCCAGCAGCTGGACAGGGGGAAACACTGAAGCTTTCTTT.

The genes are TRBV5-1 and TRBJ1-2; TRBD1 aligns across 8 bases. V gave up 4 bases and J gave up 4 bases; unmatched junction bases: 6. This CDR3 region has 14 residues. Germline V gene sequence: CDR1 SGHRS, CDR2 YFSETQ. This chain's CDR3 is CASSGQGSAYGYTF. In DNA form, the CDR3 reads TGCGCCAGCAGCGGACAGGGATCGGCCTATGGCTACACCTTC.

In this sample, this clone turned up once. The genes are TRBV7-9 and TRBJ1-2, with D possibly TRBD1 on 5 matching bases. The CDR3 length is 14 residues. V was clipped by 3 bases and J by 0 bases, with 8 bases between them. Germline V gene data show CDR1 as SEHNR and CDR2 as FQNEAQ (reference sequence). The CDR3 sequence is CASSFWDANYGYTF. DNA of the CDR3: TGTGCCAGCAGCTTTTGGGACGCTAACTATGGCTACACCTTC.

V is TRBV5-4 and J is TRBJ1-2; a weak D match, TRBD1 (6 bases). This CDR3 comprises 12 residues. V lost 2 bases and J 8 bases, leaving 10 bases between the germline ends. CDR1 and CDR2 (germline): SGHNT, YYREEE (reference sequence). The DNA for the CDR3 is TGTGCCAGCAGCTTAGACAGGCGGGGCTACACCTTC. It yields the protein CASSLDRRGYTF.

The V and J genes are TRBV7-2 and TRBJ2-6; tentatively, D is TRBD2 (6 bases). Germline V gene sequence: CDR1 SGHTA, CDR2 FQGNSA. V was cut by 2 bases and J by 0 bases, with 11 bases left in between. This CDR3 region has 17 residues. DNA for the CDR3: TGTGCCAGCAGCTTACTTCGGGGGTCCTCTGGGGCCAACGTCCTGACTTTC. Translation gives CASSLLRGSSGANVLTF.

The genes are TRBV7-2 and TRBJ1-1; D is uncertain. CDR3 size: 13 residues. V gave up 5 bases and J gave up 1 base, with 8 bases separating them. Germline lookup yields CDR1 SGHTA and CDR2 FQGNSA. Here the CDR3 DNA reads TGTGCCAGCAGCATAGGCGAGAACACTGAAGCTTTCTTT. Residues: CASSIGENTEAFF.

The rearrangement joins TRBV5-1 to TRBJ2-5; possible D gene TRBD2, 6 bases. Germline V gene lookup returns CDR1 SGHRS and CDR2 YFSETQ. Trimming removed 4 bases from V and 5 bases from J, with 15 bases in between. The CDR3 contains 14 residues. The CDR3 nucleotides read TGCGCCAGCAGCCCGGGACTGTTTGGGGAGACCCAGTACTTC. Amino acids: CASSPGLFGETQYF.

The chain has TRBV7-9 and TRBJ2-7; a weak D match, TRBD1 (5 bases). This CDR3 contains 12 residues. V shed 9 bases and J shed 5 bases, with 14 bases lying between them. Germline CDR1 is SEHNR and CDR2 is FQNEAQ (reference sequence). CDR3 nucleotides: TGTGCCAGATGGGGCAGGGTGGACGAGCAGTACTTC. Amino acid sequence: CARWGRVDEQYF.

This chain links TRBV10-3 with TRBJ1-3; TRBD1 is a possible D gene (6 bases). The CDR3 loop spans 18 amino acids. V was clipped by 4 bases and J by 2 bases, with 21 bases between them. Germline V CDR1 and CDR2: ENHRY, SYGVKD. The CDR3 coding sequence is TGTGCCATCAGTGGGAGACAAAAACAGGGACATGCTGGAAACACCATATATTTT. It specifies CAISGRQKQGHAGNTIYF.

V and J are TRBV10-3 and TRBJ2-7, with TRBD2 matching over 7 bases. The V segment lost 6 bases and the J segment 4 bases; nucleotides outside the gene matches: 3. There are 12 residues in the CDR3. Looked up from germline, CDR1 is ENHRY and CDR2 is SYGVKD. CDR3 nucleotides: TGTGCCATCAGGGCGGGGGAGTACGAGCAGTACTTC. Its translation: CAIRAGEYEQYF.

The CDR3 here is CASSLSRAGELFF. The CDR3 DNA follows: TGTGCCAGCAGCTTATCCAGGGCCGGGGAGCTGTTTTTT. The chain links TRBV7-3 to TRBJ2-2; D might be TRBD1 (5 bases). V was shortened by 2 bases and J by 6 bases, with 7 bases between the two germline ends. The CDR3 covers 13 residues. Germline V lookup: CDR1 SGHTA, CDR2 FQGTGA.

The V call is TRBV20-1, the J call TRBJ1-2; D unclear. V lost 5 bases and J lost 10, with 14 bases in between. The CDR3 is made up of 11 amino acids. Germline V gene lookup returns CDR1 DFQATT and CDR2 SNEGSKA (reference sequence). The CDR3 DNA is TGCAGTGCTTTCTGGGCCATGGCCTACACCTTC. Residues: CSAFWAMAYTF.

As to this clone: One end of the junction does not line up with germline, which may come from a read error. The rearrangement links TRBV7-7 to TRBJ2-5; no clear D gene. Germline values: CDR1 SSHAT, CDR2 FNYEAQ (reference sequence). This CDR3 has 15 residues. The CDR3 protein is CASSFSPDGGETQYF. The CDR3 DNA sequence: TGTGCTAGCAGCTTCTCCCCGGACGGTGGAGAGACCCAGTACTTC.

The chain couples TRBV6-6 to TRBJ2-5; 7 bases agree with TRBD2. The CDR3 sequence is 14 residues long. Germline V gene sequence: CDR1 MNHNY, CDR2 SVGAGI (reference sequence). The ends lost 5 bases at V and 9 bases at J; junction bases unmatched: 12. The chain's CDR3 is CASSLTSRPKPQYF. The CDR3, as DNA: TGTGCCAGCAGTCTGACTAGCCGCCCTAAGCCCCAGTACTTC.

CDR3 sequence reads: CASRLRYSGGTDTQYF. CDR3 nucleotides: TGTGCCAGCAGGTTGCGTTATAGCGGGGGCACAGATACGCAGTATTTT. The chain is built from TRBV5-5 and TRBJ2-3; 8 nucleotides align to TRBD2. The CDR3 is 16 amino acids. Losses at the gene ends were 5 bases for V and 1 base for J; bases not matched to a gene: 9. Germline lookup yields CDR1 SGHKS and CDR2 YYEKEE (reference sequence).

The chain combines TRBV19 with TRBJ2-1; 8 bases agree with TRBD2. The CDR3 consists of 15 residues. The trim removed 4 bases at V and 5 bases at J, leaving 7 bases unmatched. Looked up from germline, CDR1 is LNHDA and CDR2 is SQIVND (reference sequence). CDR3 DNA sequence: TGTGCCAGTAGTAACTTCACTAGCGGCCACAATGAGCAGTTCTTC. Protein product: CASSNFTSGHNEQFF.

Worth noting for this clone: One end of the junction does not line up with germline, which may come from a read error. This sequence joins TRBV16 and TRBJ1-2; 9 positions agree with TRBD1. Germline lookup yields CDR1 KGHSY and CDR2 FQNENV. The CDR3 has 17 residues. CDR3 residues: CASSQLLTGGAGYGYTF. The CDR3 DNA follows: TGTGCCAGCAGTCAATTATTAACAGGGGGCGCAGGCTATGGCTACACCTTC.

The CDR3 bases are TGTGCCAGTGAGTCGACCGGGACGCTCGATGGCTACACCTTC. The encoded protein is CASESTGTLDGYTF. The chain has TRBV19 and TRBJ1-2; perhaps TRBD1 as D (5 bases). Germline V gene sequence: CDR1 LNHDA, CDR2 SQIVND (reference sequence). The V and J ends lost 8 bases and 6 bases respectively, with 19 bases between them. The CDR3 has 14 residues.

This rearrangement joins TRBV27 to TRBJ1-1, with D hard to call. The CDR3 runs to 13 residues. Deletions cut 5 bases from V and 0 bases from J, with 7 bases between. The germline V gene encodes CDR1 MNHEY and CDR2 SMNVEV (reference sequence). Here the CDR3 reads CASSPTLNTEAFF. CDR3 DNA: TGTGCCAGCAGTCCGACCCTGAACACTGAAGCTTTCTTT.

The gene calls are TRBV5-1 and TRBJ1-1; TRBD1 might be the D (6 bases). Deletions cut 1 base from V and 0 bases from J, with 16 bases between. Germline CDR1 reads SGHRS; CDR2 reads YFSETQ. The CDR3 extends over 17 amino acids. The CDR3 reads CASSLILDRRMNTEAFF. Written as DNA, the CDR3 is TGCGCCAGCAGCTTGATTCTCGACAGGAGGATGAACACTGAAGCTTTCTTT.

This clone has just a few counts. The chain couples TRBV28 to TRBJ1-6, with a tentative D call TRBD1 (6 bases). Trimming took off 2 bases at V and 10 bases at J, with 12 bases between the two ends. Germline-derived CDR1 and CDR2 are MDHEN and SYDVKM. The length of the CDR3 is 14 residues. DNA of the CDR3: TGTGCCAGCAGTTTAGGCCCCGGGGGCTCACCCCTCCACTTT. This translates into CASSLGPGGSPLHF.

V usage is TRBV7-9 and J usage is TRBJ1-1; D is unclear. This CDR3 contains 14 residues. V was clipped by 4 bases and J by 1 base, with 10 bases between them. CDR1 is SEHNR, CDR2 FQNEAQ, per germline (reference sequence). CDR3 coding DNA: TGTGCCAGCAGCTATTCGGTGGGGAACACTGAAGCTTTCTTT. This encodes CASSYSVGNTEAFF.

The CDR3 loop reads CASSQGGGNQPQHF. CDR3 in DNA: TGCGCCAGCAGCCAGGGAGGAGGAAATCAGCCCCAGCATTTT. The V call is TRBV5-1, the J call TRBJ1-5; TRBD1 might be the D (5 bases). With 4 bases removed from V and 4 bases from J, the gap between germline ends came to 12 bases. The CDR3 totals 14 residues. The germline gives CDR1 SGHRS, CDR2 YFSETQ.

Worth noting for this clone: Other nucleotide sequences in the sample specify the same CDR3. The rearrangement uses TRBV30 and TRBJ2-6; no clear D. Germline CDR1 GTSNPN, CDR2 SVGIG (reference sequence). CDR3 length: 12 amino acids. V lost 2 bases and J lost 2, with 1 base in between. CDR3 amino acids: CAWSTGANVLTF. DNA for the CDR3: TGTGCCTGGAGTACTGGGGCCAACGTCCTGACTTTC.

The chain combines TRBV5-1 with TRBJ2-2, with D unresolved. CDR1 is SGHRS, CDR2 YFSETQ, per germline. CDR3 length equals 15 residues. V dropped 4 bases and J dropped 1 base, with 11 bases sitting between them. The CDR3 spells CASSPRALNTGELFF. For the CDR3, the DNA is TGCGCCAGCAGCCCCCGGGCCCTGAACACCGGGGAGCTGTTTTTT.

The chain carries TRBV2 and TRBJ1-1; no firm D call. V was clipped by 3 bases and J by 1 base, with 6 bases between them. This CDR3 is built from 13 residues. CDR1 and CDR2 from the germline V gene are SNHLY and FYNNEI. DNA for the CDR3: TGTGCCAGCAGTGAGGCAGAGAACACTGAAGCTTTCTTT. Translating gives CASSEAENTEAFF.

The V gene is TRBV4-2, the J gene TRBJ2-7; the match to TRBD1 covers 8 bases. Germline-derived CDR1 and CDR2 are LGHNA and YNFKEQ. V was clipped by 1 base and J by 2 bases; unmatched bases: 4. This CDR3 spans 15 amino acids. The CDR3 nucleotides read TGTGCCAGCAGCCAAGGAGGACAGGGTACCTACGAGCAGTACTTC. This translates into CASSQGGQGTYEQYF.

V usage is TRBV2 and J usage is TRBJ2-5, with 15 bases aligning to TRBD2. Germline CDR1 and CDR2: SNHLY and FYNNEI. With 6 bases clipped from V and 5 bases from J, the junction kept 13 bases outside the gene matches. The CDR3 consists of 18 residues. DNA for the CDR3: TGTGCCAGCAGAGGGCCGGGGGGGACTAGCGGGAGGACGGAGACCCAGTACTTC. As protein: CASRGPGGTSGRTETQYF.

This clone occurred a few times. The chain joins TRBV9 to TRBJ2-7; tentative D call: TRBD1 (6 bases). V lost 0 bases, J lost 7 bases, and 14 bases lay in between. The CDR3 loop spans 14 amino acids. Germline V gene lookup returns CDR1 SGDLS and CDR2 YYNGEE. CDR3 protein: CASSVGTAGGEQYF. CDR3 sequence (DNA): TGTGCCAGCAGCGTAGGGACAGCTGGTGGGGAGCAGTACTTC.

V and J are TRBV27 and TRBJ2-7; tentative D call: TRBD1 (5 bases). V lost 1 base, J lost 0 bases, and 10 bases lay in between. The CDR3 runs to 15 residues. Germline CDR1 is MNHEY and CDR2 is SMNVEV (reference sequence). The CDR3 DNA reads TGTGCCAGCAGTTTATTAGGGGTCGTCTCCTACGAGCAGTACTTC. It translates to CASSLLGVVSYEQYF.